This T cell receptor (beta chain) was sequenced for a study of blood T cell repertoires in COVID-19. Study background: PBMCs, B-cell-depleted T cells, or T cells provided the cDNA or gDNA that made up the material.

The CDR3 spans 16 residues. The V gene's germline CDR1 is MDHEN and CDR2 SYDVKM. The V gene end was trimmed by 6 bases and the J gene end by 1 base; junction bases not matched to a gene: 9. Sequencing was performed with immunoSEQ multiplex PCR; in TCRdb, only in-frame clones are kept and a portion is missing. The profile shows about 240,000 clones, roughly 87% of them singletons. The J gene is TRBJ2-3, the V gene TRBV28, with 8 bases matching TRBD2. What was sequenced was peripheral blood. This clonotype was sampled from a man aged 60 to 69 who had recovered from COVID-19. In DNA form, the CDR3 reads TGTGCCAGCAGCCGGGCAGGAGCGGGGGGCACAGATACGCAGTATTTT. It yields the protein CASSRAGAGGTDTQYF.